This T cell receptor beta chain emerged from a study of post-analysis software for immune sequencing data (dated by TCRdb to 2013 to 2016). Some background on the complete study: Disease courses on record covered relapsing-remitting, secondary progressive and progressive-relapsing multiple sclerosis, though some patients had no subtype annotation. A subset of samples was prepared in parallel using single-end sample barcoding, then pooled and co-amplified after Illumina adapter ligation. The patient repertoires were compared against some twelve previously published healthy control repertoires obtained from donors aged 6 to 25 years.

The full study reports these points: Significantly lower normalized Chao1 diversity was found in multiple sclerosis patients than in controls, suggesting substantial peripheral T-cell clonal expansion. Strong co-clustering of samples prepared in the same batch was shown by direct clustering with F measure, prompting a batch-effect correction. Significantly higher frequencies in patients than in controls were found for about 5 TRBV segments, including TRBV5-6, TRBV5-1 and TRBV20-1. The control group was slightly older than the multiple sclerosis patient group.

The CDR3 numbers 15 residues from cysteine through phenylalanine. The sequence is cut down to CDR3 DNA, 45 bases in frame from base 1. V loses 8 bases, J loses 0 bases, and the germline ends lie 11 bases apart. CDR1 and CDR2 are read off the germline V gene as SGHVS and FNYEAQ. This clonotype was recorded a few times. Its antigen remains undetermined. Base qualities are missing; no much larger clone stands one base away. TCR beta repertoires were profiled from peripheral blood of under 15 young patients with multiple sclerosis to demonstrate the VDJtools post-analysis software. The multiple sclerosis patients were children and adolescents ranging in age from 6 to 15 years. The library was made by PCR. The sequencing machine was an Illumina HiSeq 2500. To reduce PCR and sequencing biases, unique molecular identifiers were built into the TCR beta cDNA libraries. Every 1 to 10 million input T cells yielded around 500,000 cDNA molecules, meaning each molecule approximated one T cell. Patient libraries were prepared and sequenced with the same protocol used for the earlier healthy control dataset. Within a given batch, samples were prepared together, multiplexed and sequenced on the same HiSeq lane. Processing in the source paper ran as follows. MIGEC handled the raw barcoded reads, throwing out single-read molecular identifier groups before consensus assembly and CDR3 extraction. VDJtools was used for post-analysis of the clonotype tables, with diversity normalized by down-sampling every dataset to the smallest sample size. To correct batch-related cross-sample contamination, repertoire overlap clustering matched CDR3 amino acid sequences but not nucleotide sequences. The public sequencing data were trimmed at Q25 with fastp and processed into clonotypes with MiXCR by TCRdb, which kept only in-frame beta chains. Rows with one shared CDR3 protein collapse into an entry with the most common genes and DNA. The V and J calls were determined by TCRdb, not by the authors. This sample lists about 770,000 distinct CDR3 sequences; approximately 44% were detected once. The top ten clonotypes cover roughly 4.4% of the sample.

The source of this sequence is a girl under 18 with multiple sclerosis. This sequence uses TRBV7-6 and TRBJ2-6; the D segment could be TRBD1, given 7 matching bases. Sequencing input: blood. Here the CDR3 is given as CASAGQRSGANVLTF. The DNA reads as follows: TGTGCCAGCGCGGGACAGCGCTCTGGGGCCAACGTCCTGACTTTC. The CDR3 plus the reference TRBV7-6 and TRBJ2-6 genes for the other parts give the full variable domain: GAGVSQSPRYKVTKRGQDVALRCDPISGHVSLYWYRQALGQGPEFLTYFNYEAQQDKSGLPNDRFSAERPEGSISTLTIQRTEQRDSAMYRCASAGQRSGANVLTFGAGSRLTVL.